The source of this T cell receptor (beta chain) is a study of blood T cells in healthy people across ages. Study-wide results and limits: Diversity figures based on one million T cells were deemed too low. Naive CD4+ cell counts and diversity both ran higher in long-lived than in aged donors.

This clonotype was counted ten times or more. Its antigen is not identified. Each donor was a healthy Caucasian individual from Russia, aged roughly 6 to 95. Per sample, no less than 5 micrograms of total RNA were extracted. Then a second PCR, running roughly 7 to 11 cycles, was carried out with a sample-barcoded 5' primer and a J-beta primer mix. From the 5' RACE reads, TCRdb called clonotypes with MiXCR, one entry per CDR3 protein. Seen here are 850,000 or so distinct CDR3 sequences, 25% to 30% observed once, and the top ten hold 17%. V was clipped by 5 bases and J by 3 bases; unmatched bases: 8. Germline-derived CDR1 and CDR2 are DFQATT and SNEGSKA (reference sequence). This CDR3 is 14 amino acids long.

Material for sequencing was blood. V and J are TRBV20-1 and TRBJ2-3, with TRBD2 identical over 7 bases. This sequence was found in a woman aged 80 or over in good health. The CDR3 region has the DNA TGCAGTGCTTTCCCCTGGGGGGGTACAGATACGCAGTATTTT. It yields the protein CSAFPWGGTDTQYF.